The following is a TCR beta chain sequence with its context. These data come from a study of T cells expressing NK-cell markers. TCRdb reprocessed the 5' RACE reads and keeps a single row for each CDR3 protein, giving no DNA. The listing contains about 370,000 distinct CDR3 sequences. The sequence came from a woman aged 45-59 years in good health. Sequenced: blood T cells: a sorted CD56 or NKG2C T cell subset, CD4+ or CD8+ T cells, or bulk PBMC T cells (not recorded which).

The CDR3 region is CSASSWTVPNEQFF. This rearrangement joins TRBV20-1 to TRBJ2-1; the D call of TRBD1 rests on TCRdb alone, since no DNA is present to check it. Looked up from germline, CDR1 is DFQATT and CDR2 is SNEGSKA (reference sequence). The length of the CDR3 is 14 residues.